The T cell receptor (beta chain) under discussion was sequenced for a study of T cells in localized non-small cell lung cancer. Note on this clone: Antigen unknown.

General study findings and limits: Prolonged overall survival went with higher T cell density in the blood. Uninvolved adjacent lung showed the highest T cell clonality, exceeding tumor. Sequencing was limited to one tumor region, leaving the possibility of heterogeneity open.

Profiled with immunoSEQ multiplex PCR; TCRdb holds only in-frame clones, not every one. The data show about 23,000 clones, about nine tenths seen once. This CDR3 has 16 amino acids. Germline CDR1 is KGHSH and CDR2 is LQKENI. Trimming shortened V by 0 bases and J by 2 bases, and 12 bases separated the two germline ends. This chain connects TRBV18 to TRBJ2-3; D is perhaps TRBD1 (6 bases). This TCR came from a woman aged 40-75 years with stage I lung adenocarcinoma. Sequencing was performed on peripheral blood, taken before any cancer treatment. In DNA form, the CDR3 reads TGTGCCAGCTCACCACCGCTAGGGACACACACAGATACGCAGTATTTT. It encodes CASSPPLGTHTDTQYF.